A selection of T cell receptor beta chains follows, all from one sample in a study of beta chain features in type 1 diabetes. Sequencing used immunoSEQ multiplex PCR; TCRdb keeps in-frame clones, though not all of them. The sample has 200,000 to 250,000 clones; around an eighth are singletons. Material: naive CD4+ T cells from blood. The receptor set was obtained from a woman in her 40s in good health. CDR3s include the opening cysteine and the closing phenylalanine or tryptophan. A D gene is named only where the DNA matches it firmly. Some rows have no size entry. The others give once, few or many, or a class for an expanded clone.

.,TRBV27,TRBJ1-5,.,CATRLRDGNQPQHF,TGTGCCACCCGTCTCCGAGATGGCAATCAGCCCCAGCATTTT
.,TRBV5-1,TRBJ2-3,TRBD2,CASSYGTSRDTQYF,TGCGCCAGCAGTTACGGGACTAGCAGAGATACGCAGTATTTT
few,TRBV29-1,TRBJ2-3,.,CSVESSAGTTDTQYF,TGCAGCGTTGAAAGTTCGGCGGGGACGACAGATACGCAGTATTTT
.,TRBV9,TRBJ2-2,.,CASSVVEVGTGELFF,TGTGCCAGCAGCGTAGTAGAGGTTGGCACCGGGGAGCTGTTTTTT
.,TRBV15,TRBJ1-2,TRBD1,CATSRVGTGGGFGYTF,TGTGCCACCAGCAGAGTAGGGACAGGGGGGGGCTTTGGCTACACCTTC
.,TRBV18,TRBJ1-5,TRBD1,CASSPSGTGSNQPQHF,TGTGCCAGCTCACCCTCCGGGACAGGGAGCAATCAGCCCCAGCATTTT
few,TRBV6-5,TRBJ2-7,.,CASRQLASYEQYF,TGTGCCAGTCGACAGCTTGCCTCCTACGAGCAGTACTTC
.,TRBV4-2,TRBJ1-2,.,CASSLDPGAGYGYTF,TGTGCCAGCAGCTTAGATCCAGGGGCGGGCTATGGCTACACCTTC
few,TRBV9,TRBJ2-3,TRBD2,CASSVSSGGTDTQYF,TGTGCCAGCAGCGTTTCTAGCGGGGGCACAGATACGCAGTATTTT
few,TRBV5-1,TRBJ1-1,.,CASSPREGETEAFF,TGCGCCAGCAGCCCCCGGGAGGGGGAGACTGAAGCTTTCTTT
.,TRBV5-1,TRBJ1-1,.,CASSLVNTEAFF,TGCGCCAGCAGCCTCGTGAACACTGAAGCTTTCTTT
few,TRBV5-5,TRBJ1-1,.,CASSLDGLNTEAFF,TGTGCCAGCAGCTTGGATGGCCTGAACACTGAAGCTTTCTTT
.,TRBV9,TRBJ2-5,TRBD2,CASSVSGGVQETQYF,TGTGCCAGCAGCGTAAGCGGGGGGGTCCAAGAGACCCAGTACTTC
few,TRBV15,TRBJ1-6,TRBD1,CATSRGQGVENSPLHF,TGTGCCACCAGCAGAGGACAGGGAGTAGAGAATTCACCCCTCCACTTT
.,TRBV5-1,TRBJ2-7,.,CASSTSGREQYF,TGCGCCAGCAGCACATCAGGGCGGGAGCAGTACTTC
.,TRBV7-2,TRBJ2-3,.,CASSLEILASTDTQYF,TGTGCCAGCAGCTTAGAAATACTCGCTAGCACAGATACGCAGTATTTT
.,TRBV5-4,TRBJ1-1,TRBD1,CASSQGQGTTEAFF,TGTGCCAGCAGCCAGGGACAGGGGACCACTGAAGCTTTCTTT
.,TRBV5-4,TRBJ2-5,TRBD2,CASSFGGAEETQYF,TGTGCCAGCAGCTTCGGGGGGGCCGAAGAGACCCAGTACTTC
.,TRBV9,TRBJ2-1,.,CASSTQGKSPFF,TGTGCCAGCAGCACGCAGGGGAAATCGCCGTTCTTC
few,TRBV5-6,TRBJ1-2,TRBD1,CASSHKDRAGGYTF,TGTGCCAGCAGCCATAAGGACAGGGCTGGCGGCTACACCTTC
few,TRBV9,TRBJ2-1,TRBD2,CASSVGFRGLAVHEQFF,TGTGCCAGCAGCGTAGGTTTTAGGGGACTAGCGGTCCATGAGCAGTTCTTC
few,TRBV2,TRBJ2-7,TRBD2,CASRPLAAGGIGEQYF,TGTGCCAGCAGGCCTCTAGCGGCGGGGGGGATTGGAGAGCAGTACTTC
.,TRBV5-1,TRBJ2-3,.,CASSSPSPPTDTQYF,TGCGCCAGCAGCTCACCCAGTCCCCCCACAGATACGCAGTATTTT
.,TRBV7-8,TRBJ1-1,TRBD1,CASSPDRVMNTEAFF,TGTGCCAGCAGCCCGGACAGGGTCATGAACACTGAAGCTTTCTTT
.,TRBV19,TRBJ1-5,.,CASSVFREAGVIGNQPQHF,TGTGCCAGTAGTGTATTTCGGGAAGCAGGGGTGATTGGCAATCAGCCCCAGCATTTT
.,TRBV7-9,TRBJ2-5,TRBD1,CASSLGDRDFQETQYF,TGTGCCAGCAGCCTTGGGGACAGGGACTTCCAAGAGACCCAGTACTTC
.,TRBV9,TRBJ2-7,.,CASSVARGYEQYF,TGTGCCAGCAGCGTAGCAAGGGGCTACGAGCAGTACTTC
.,TRBV7-2,TRBJ1-2,TRBD1,CASSAMTGVRNYGYTF,TGTGCCAGCAGCGCGATGACAGGGGTGCGTAACTATGGCTACACCTTC
.,TRBV12-5,TRBJ1-1,.,CASGFGRATEAFF,TGTGCTAGTGGTTTCGGGAGGGCGACTGAAGCTTTCTTT
.,TRBV2,TRBJ2-3,TRBD2,CASKASGGPTSDTQYF,TGTGCCAGCAAGGCTAGCGGGGGCCCGACTTCGGATACGCAGTATTTT
.,TRBV6-6,TRBJ2-7,TRBD1,CASSLPGQGARYEQYF,TGTGCCAGCAGTTTACCGGGACAGGGGGCCCGGTACGAGCAGTACTTC
.,TRBV19,TRBJ2-5,TRBD2,CASSLPGGAEETQYF,TGTGCCAGTAGCCTACCGGGAGGGGCCGAAGAGACCCAGTACTTC
few,TRBV29-1,TRBJ2-3,.,CSVDQNTDTQYF,TGCAGCGTTGACCAGAACACAGATACGCAGTATTTT
.,TRBV18,TRBJ2-7,TRBD2,CASSRTSGGGYEQYF,TGTGCCAGCTCACGGACTAGCGGGGGGGGCTACGAGCAGTACTTC
.,TRBV5-8,TRBJ1-2,.,CASSLGQTKGYTF,TGTGCCAGCAGCTTGGGACAGACCAAAGGCTACACCTTC
.,TRBV12-5,TRBJ2-7,TRBD1,CASGHGQGSYEQYF,TGTGCTAGTGGTCACGGACAGGGGTCCTACGAGCAGTACTTC
few,TRBV6-1,TRBJ2-7,TRBD1,CASSDRGYEQYF,TGTGCCAGCAGCGACAGGGGCTACGAGCAGTACTTC
.,TRBV5-4,TRBJ1-2,.,CASRAGGGYTF,TGTGCCAGCAGGGCCGGCGGGGGCTACACCTTC
few,TRBV5-4,TRBJ2-5,TRBD2,CASSLASTSRETQYF,TGTGCCAGCAGCTTGGCATCGACTAGCCGGGAGACCCAGTACTTC
.,TRBV10-3,TRBJ1-5,TRBD1,CAISIQGEQPQHF,TGTGCCATCAGTATACAGGGGGAGCAGCCCCAGCATTTT
.,TRBV5-1,TRBJ1-1,.,CASSFGGVNTEAFF,TGCGCCAGCAGCTTTGGAGGGGTGAACACTGAAGCTTTCTTT